This passage covers 12 T cell receptor beta chains from one sample sequenced in a study of blood T cell repertoires in COVID-19. Sequenced by immunoSEQ multiplex PCR; TCRdb stores in-frame clones only, minus some. The table records under 450,000 clones, less than 90% of them present only once. The sequencing sample was made of peripheral blood. All receptors come from a woman aged 60-70 years with COVID-19, enrolled during active disease.

The chain couples TRBV3-1 (or the pseudogene TRBV3-2) to TRBJ2-3; 7 nucleotides line up with TRBD2. CDR3 length: 14 amino acids. V shed 4 bases, J shed 2 bases, and the junction held 3 bases outside the gene matches. From germline, CDR1 is LGHDT and CDR2 YNNKEL (reference sequence). CDR3 sequence reads: CASSRSGSTDTQYF. CDR3 DNA: TGTGCCAGCAGCCGTAGCGGGTCCACAGATACGCAGTATTTT.

The chain combines TRBV6-5 with TRBJ1-5, with TRBD1 as a possible D gene (5 bases). Germline CDR1 MNHEY, CDR2 SVGAGI. There are 13 residues in the CDR3. Trimming cost V 0 bases and J 8 bases, with 8 bases left between them. DNA of the CDR3: TGTGCCAGCAGTTACTCGGGGACTAAGCCCCAGCATTTT. It specifies CASSYSGTKPQHF.

This chain links TRBV29-1 with TRBJ1-1; a possible D gene is TRBD1 (6 bases). Germline V CDR1 and CDR2: SQVTM, ANQGSEA. The V end was cut by 3 bases, the J end by 6 bases, with 11 bases between. The CDR3 spans 12 residues. DNA of the CDR3: TGCAGCGTTGACCCGGACAGCCCTGAAGCTTTCTTT. Protein: CSVDPDSPEAFF.

The chain links TRBV4-1 to TRBJ2-7; D gene uncertain. The CDR3 spans 16 residues. Looked up from germline, CDR1 is MGHRA and CDR2 is YSYEKL. Trimming cost V 0 bases and J 7 bases, with 19 bases left between them. The CDR3 loop is CASSQEPPGLGVEQYF. The CDR3 DNA sequence: TGCGCCAGCAGCCAAGAACCCCCTGGGTTAGGAGTGGAGCAGTACTTC.

The V gene is TRBV5-5, the J gene TRBJ2-5; a weak D match, TRBD2 (7 bases). Germline V gives CDR1 SGHKS, CDR2 YYEKEE (reference sequence). The CDR3 has 15 amino acids. V lost 4 bases to trimming and J lost 7 bases, with 20 bases between them. The CDR3 DNA sequence: TGTGCCAGCAGCCAACGAGAGGGGGGGCCGGGGACCCAGTACTTC. The encoded protein is CASSQREGGPGTQYF.

The chain has TRBV7-2 and TRBJ1-4; D is undetermined. CDR1 SGHTA and CDR2 FQGNSA come from the germline V gene. The CDR3 consists of 14 residues. V lost 5 bases and J lost 3, with 10 bases in between. The CDR3, as DNA: TGTGCCAGCAGCCCTGGCCGGGCTAATGAAAAACTGTTTTTT. It yields the protein CASSPGRANEKLFF.

The chain employs TRBV5-4 and TRBJ1-2; 10 bases are a match to TRBD1. The CDR3 is 15 amino acids. The V gene's germline CDR1 is SGHNT and CDR2 YYREEE (reference sequence). The J segment lost 6 bases and the V segment lost 1 base, leaving 6 bases of the junction unmatched. The chain's CDR3 is CASSLPRQGANGYTF. CDR3 bases: TGTGCCAGCAGCTTGCCAAGACAGGGGGCCAATGGCTACACCTTC.

This chain joins TRBV15 and TRBJ1-1, with 7 bases lining up with TRBD1. V lost 3 bases to trimming and J lost 1 base; unmatched junction nucleotides: 2. The CDR3 spans 14 residues. Germline V gene sequence: CDR1 LNHNV, CDR2 YYDKDF (reference sequence). The CDR3 DNA reads as TGTGCCACCAGCAGCCGGACAGGGAACACTGAAGCTTTCTTT. Amino acids: CATSSRTGNTEAFF.

The chain carries TRBV7-9 and TRBJ2-3; tentative D call: TRBD1 (6 bases). Germline lookup yields CDR1 SEHNR and CDR2 FQNEAQ (reference sequence). The CDR3 has 14 residues. The V and J ends lost 6 bases and 0 bases respectively, with 10 bases between them. CDR3 amino acids: CASRKQGSTDTQYF. The CDR3 nucleotides read TGTGCCAGCAGAAAACAGGGAAGCACAGATACGCAGTATTTT. Full variable domain (missing parts from reference TRBV7-9 and TRBJ2-3): DTGVSQNPRHKITKRGQNVTFRCDPISEHNRLYWYRQTLGQGPEFLTYFQNEAQLEKSRLLSDRFSAERPKGSFSTLEIQRTEQGDSAMYLCASRKQGSTDTQYFGPGTRLTVL.

The rearrangement joins TRBV29-1 to TRBJ1-1; the match to TRBD1 covers 8 bases. J gave up 4 bases and V 5 bases, and 3 bases lay outside the gene matches. Germline V gene data show CDR1 as SQVTM and CDR2 as ANQGSEA. This CDR3 spans 12 amino acids. The CDR3 sequence is CSVLTGVTEAFF. CDR3 in DNA: TGCAGCGTTTTGACAGGGGTCACTGAAGCTTTCTTT.

The chain carries TRBV6-5 and TRBJ2-5; 8 bases fit TRBD1. In germline, CDR1 is MNHEY, CDR2 SVGAGI. V was pared by 4 bases and J by 5 bases, with 9 bases of the junction left unmatched. This CDR3 is built from 15 residues. The CDR3, as DNA: TGTGCCAGCAGTTCGCTTCAGGGGGCCGGGGAGACCCAGTACTTC. The encoded protein is CASSSLQGAGETQYF.

This clone was picked up one time. This sequence joins TRBV6-5 and TRBJ1-1; no firm D call. V lost 6 bases to trimming and J lost 0 bases, with 5 bases between them. From germline, CDR1 is MNHEY and CDR2 SVGAGI. The CDR3 contains 12 residues. DNA of the CDR3: TGTGCCAGCAGGGGAGTGAACACTGAAGCTTTCTTT. This codes for CASRGVNTEAFF.